This TCR beta chain was sequenced during a study of cytomegalovirus exposure and HLA in healthy donors. The study, taken as a whole, reports: The authors reported that TCR beta sequences could predict HLA-A and HLA-B alleles. These predictions were accurate for most subjects in the first cohort.

Use of 60 Vbeta and 13 Jbeta primers characterized the PCR. Sequencing used immunoSEQ multiplex PCR; TCRdb keeps in-frame clones, though not all of them. The table lists fewer than 85,000 clones, approximately 70% of them singletons, with roughly 5.2% in the top ten. On this clone itself: Antigen: not known.

The sequenced sample consisted of PBMCs. The receptor was derived from a man aged 55 to 70 in good health and CMV-seropositive.

CDR3 nucleotides: TGTGCCAGCAGCTTGGACCCTAGCGGCTACAATGAGCAGTTCTTC. Its protein is CASSLDPSGYNEQFF. The rearrangement links TRBV5-6 to TRBJ2-1, with TRBD2 matching 7 bases. Unmatched junction bases numbered 3, after V lost 0 bases and J lost 3 bases. The germline V gene encodes CDR1 SGHDT and CDR2 YYEEEE. The CDR3 covers 15 residues.